These 31 T cell receptor beta chains were all obtained from the same sample, sequenced in a study of T cells in Graves' hyperthyroidism and ophthalmopathy. RNA transcripts provided the source from which TCR beta CDR3 regions were amplified. The study used the HTBI primer set for a first-round RT-PCR of the TCR CDR3. TCRdb called the multiplex PCR reads again in MiXCR, with one record for every CDR3 protein. This table holds hundreds of thousands of distinct CDR3 sequences, approximately 14% found once. The sequencing sample was made of blood. The receptors stem from a woman under 30 with Graves' hyperthyroidism.

The chain couples TRBV30 to TRBJ2-1; TRBD2 aligns across 8 bases. The V segment lost 3 bases and the J segment 9 bases; nucleotides outside the gene matches: 4. The CDR3 runs 12 residues. Germline V gene sequence: CDR1 GTSNPN, CDR2 SVGIG (reference sequence). The CDR3 protein is CAWSLRGGEQFF. The CDR3 nucleotides read TGTGCCTGGAGCCTCCGGGGGGGTGAGCAGTTCTTC.

At least ten counts were recorded for this clonotype. This chain connects TRBV6-6 to TRBJ2-2; the D gene could be TRBD1 or TRBD2 (5 bases each). The CDR3 contains 16 residues. Germline V lookup: CDR1 MNHNY, CDR2 SVGAGI (reference sequence). V lost 2 bases to trimming and J lost 2 bases, with 12 bases between them. The CDR3 protein is CASSYRGPKNTGELFF. The DNA for the CDR3 is TGTGCCAGCAGTTACCGGGGACCTAAAAACACCGGGGAGCTGTTTTTT.

This clonotype was seen a few times. The rearrangement links TRBV19 to TRBJ2-3, with 10 bases aligning to TRBD2. The CDR3 runs to 17 residues. The V and J ends lost 3 bases and 5 bases, in that order; junction bases with no gene match: 11. Germline CDR1 and CDR2: LNHDA and SQIVND (reference sequence). The CDR3 sequence is CASSIPGASGSGDTQYF. For the CDR3, the DNA is TGTGCCAGTAGTATCCCCGGGGCTAGCGGGAGTGGAGATACGCAGTATTTT.

This clonotype was observed a few times. The chain combines TRBV7-9 with TRBJ2-6; 9 positions agree with TRBD1. CDR3 size: 17 residues. Germline-derived CDR1 and CDR2 are SEHNR and FQNEAQ (reference sequence). Unmatched junction bases numbered 8, after V lost 5 bases and J lost 3 bases. The CDR3 protein is CASSLPDRGFGANVLTF. The CDR3 DNA follows: TGTGCCAGCAGCCTCCCGGACAGGGGATTTGGGGCCAACGTCCTGACTTTC.

This clonotype came up a few times. The chain combines TRBV20-1 with TRBJ2-3; 7 bases fit TRBD1. The CDR3 extends over 14 amino acids. The germline CDR1 and CDR2 sequences are DFQATT and SNEGSKA (reference sequence). Trimming cost V 4 bases and J 0 bases; bases outside gene matches: 4. CDR3 in amino acids: CSAKGQASTDTQYF. CDR3 nucleotide sequence: TGCAGTGCTAAAGGACAGGCTAGCACAGATACGCAGTATTTT.

In its sample, this clonotype was seen many times. The CDR3 sequence: CSAWSTSGRTDTQYF. The CDR3 DNA is TGCAGTGCTTGGTCGACTAGCGGACGCACAGATACGCAGTATTTT. This chain links TRBV20-1 with TRBJ2-3, with 9 bases matching TRBD2. Germline assignment: CDR1 DFQATT and CDR2 SNEGSKA (reference sequence). J gave up 1 base and V 5 bases, and 7 bases lay outside the gene matches. This CDR3 is built from 15 residues.

The V gene is TRBV6-2 or TRBV6-3, the J gene TRBJ1-5; the D is unclear. Germline CDR1 reads MNHEY; CDR2 reads SVGEGT. With 0 bases removed from V and 5 bases from J, the gap between germline ends came to 8 bases. This CDR3 comprises 14 residues. The CDR3 spells CASSYSKVDQPQHF. The CDR3 DNA reads as TGTGCCAGCAGTTACTCGAAGGTTGATCAGCCCCAGCATTTT.

The CDR3 region has the DNA TGTGCCAGCAGTGACAGGATCTCTGGGGCCAACGTCCTGACTTTC. Its translation is CASSDRISGANVLTF. The chain recombines TRBV2 with TRBJ2-6; no definite D call. Germline-derived CDR1 and CDR2 are SNHLY and FYNNEI. The CDR3 has 15 amino acids. V lost 3 bases to trimming and J lost 0 bases, with 6 bases between them.

The table lists this clonotype with many counts. The chain has TRBV3-1 and TRBJ2-3; the D is unclear. Per germline, CDR1 LGHDT and CDR2 YNNKEL (reference sequence). The V and J ends lost 1 base and 2 bases respectively, with 10 bases between them. The CDR3 totals 15 residues. The CDR3 spells CASSQAPPATDTQYF. The CDR3 DNA reads TGTGCCAGCAGCCAAGCCCCGCCCGCCACAGATACGCAGTATTTT.

V is TRBV29-1 and J is TRBJ1-1; 8 bases map to TRBD1. This CDR3 region has 15 residues. Losses at the gene ends were 6 bases for V and 1 base for J; bases not matched to a gene: 10. Germline lookup yields CDR1 SQVTM and CDR2 ANQGSEA. CDR3 region: CSVWDRQGGNTEAFF. In DNA, the CDR3 is TGCAGCGTATGGGACAGGCAAGGTGGGAACACTGAAGCTTTCTTT.

There are a few counts of this clonotype. V gene TRBV20-1 combines with J gene TRBJ2-1; no definite D call. Trimming removed 3 bases from V and 9 bases from J, with 21 bases in between. The CDR3 contains 15 residues. The germline gives CDR1 DFQATT, CDR2 SNEGSKA (reference sequence). The CDR3 DNA is TGCAGTGCTAGGGCCCCCACACAACCTGGTGGTGAGCAGTTCTTC. The encoded protein is CSARAPTQPGGEQFF.

This clonotype was seen a few times. The J gene is TRBJ1-5, the V gene TRBV6-1; D not resolved. The CDR3 has 14 amino acids. The germline V gene encodes CDR1 MNHNS and CDR2 SASEGT. V lost 7 bases, J lost 4 bases, and 14 bases lay in between. The CDR3 DNA is TGTGCCAGCAAGCAAGCTTCAGGAAATCAGCCCCAGCATTTT. This sequence encodes CASKQASGNQPQHF.

This rearrangement joins TRBV29-1 to TRBJ1-1; D uncertain. The ends were cut back, 0 bases at V and 3 bases at J, with 5 bases in the middle. Germline loops: CDR1 SQVTM, CDR2 ANQGSEA. The CDR3 sequence is 12 residues long. CDR3 DNA sequence: TGCAGCGTTGAAGAGCTCTACACTGAAGCTTTCTTT. Its translation is CSVEELYTEAFF.

The chain is built from TRBV19 and TRBJ1-1; no definite D call. The V end lost 3 bases, the J end lost 3 bases, and 8 bases lay between the germline ends. This CDR3 has 13 residues. The germline V gene encodes CDR1 LNHDA and CDR2 SQIVND (reference sequence). CDR3 region: CASSITWDTEAFF. The CDR3 DNA follows: TGTGCCAGTAGTATCACTTGGGACACTGAAGCTTTCTTT.

V and J are TRBV5-1 and TRBJ2-7; TRBD2 matches 8 bases. Germline CDR1 is SGHRS and CDR2 is YFSETQ. The CDR3 consists of 14 residues. The trim removed 0 bases at V and 3 bases at J, leaving 2 bases unmatched. The CDR3 spells CASSLVAGFYEQYF. CDR3 nucleotides: TGCGCCAGCAGCTTGGTAGCGGGATTCTACGAGCAGTACTTC.

The sample holds many counts of this clonotype. V and J are TRBV25-1 and TRBJ2-3, with D tentatively TRBD2 (5 bases). V lost 6 bases and J lost 7, with 17 bases in between. The germline CDR1 and CDR2 sequences are MGHDK and SYGVNS. The length of the CDR3 is 14 residues. The CDR3 region is CASSGVVLANTQYF. CDR3 coding DNA: TGTGCCAGCAGCGGTGTCGTCTTAGCGAATACGCAGTATTTT.

This clonotype was picked up many times. The gene calls are TRBV4-3 and TRBJ1-1; 7 bases fit TRBD1. V lost 1 base to trimming and J lost 10 bases; unmatched junction nucleotides: 9. CDR1 and CDR2 from the germline V gene are LGHNA and YSLEER. The CDR3 has 14 residues. CDR3 nucleotides: TGCGCCAGCAGCCAAGGGACAGGCGTTGGAGTAGCTTTCTTT. It is translated as CASSQGTGVGVAFF.

In this sample, this clonotype turned up many times. The chain recombines TRBV24-1 with TRBJ2-2; 8 bases fit TRBD2. CDR1 is KGHDR and CDR2 is SFDVKD in the germline V gene. V lost 1 base and J lost 4; bases outside the gene matches: 4. The CDR3 loop spans 16 amino acids. Here the CDR3 reads CATSDLPGRATGELFF. CDR3 DNA: TGTGCCACCAGTGATTTACCCGGGAGGGCCACCGGGGAGCTGTTTTTT.

This clonotype was seen repeatedly, ten times or more. The V call is TRBV11-1, the J call TRBJ2-2; TRBD2 agrees at 8 bases. Germline V gives CDR1 SGHAT, CDR2 FQDESV (reference sequence). The CDR3 has 15 residues. V dropped 5 bases and J dropped 0; count of bases not matched to a gene: 2. In DNA form, the CDR3 reads TGTGCCAGCAGCCGGGGGGGCTCGAACACCGGGGAGCTGTTTTTT. Residues: CASSRGGSNTGELFF.

The chain carries TRBV29-1 and TRBJ1-1; 9 positions agree with TRBD1. The CDR3 length is 12 residues. Germline values: CDR1 SQVTM, CDR2 ANQGSEA. The V and J ends lost 4 bases and 7 bases, in that order; junction bases with no gene match: 4. CDR3 region: CSVVTGGIEAFF. The DNA for the CDR3 is TGCAGCGTTGTCACAGGGGGCATTGAAGCTTTCTTT.

This clonotype was counted at least ten times. The chain links TRBV30 to TRBJ2-3; 10 bases fit TRBD2. Per germline, CDR1 GTSNPN and CDR2 SVGIG (reference sequence). The trim removed 1 base at V and 0 bases at J, leaving 4 bases unmatched. The CDR3 has 16 residues. The CDR3: CAWSGPLAGSTDTQYF. CDR3 sequence (DNA): TGTGCCTGGAGTGGCCCACTAGCGGGGAGCACAGATACGCAGTATTTT. Complete variable domain (other parts from reference TRBV30 and TRBJ2-3): SQTIHQWPATLVQPVGSPLSLECTVEGTSNPNLYWYRQAAGRGLQLLFYSVGIGQISSEVPQNLSASRPQDRQFILSSKKLLLSDSGFYLCAWSGPLAGSTDTQYFGPGTRLTVL.

This chain connects TRBV15 to TRBJ2-1, with unresolved D. The V end was cut by 5 bases, the J end by 8 bases, with 19 bases between. In germline, CDR1 is LNHNV, CDR2 YYDKDF (reference sequence). There are 15 residues in the CDR3. The CDR3 DNA reads TGTGCCACCAGCGAGGATCCTCGGGTGGCCGATGAGCAGTTCTTC. As protein: CATSEDPRVADEQFF.

There are many counts of this clonotype. The J gene is TRBJ1-2, the V gene TRBV12-3 or TRBV12-4; 8 bases align to TRBD1. The CDR3 is 15 residues long. With V trimmed by 4 bases and J by 0 bases, 4 bases remained unmatched. CDR3 sequence reads: CASSWKGQANYGYTF. The DNA for the CDR3 is TGTGCCAGCAGTTGGAAGGGACAGGCTAACTATGGCTACACCTTC.

This clonotype has more than one count but fewer than ten. The rearrangement links TRBV27 to TRBJ1-1, with a weak D call TRBD1 (5 bases). The germline CDR1 and CDR2 sequences are MNHEY and SMNVEV (reference sequence). The CDR3 sequence is 15 residues long. Trimming pared 9 bases from V and 0 bases from J, leaving 17 bases between. This CDR3 is CARRTGEKLNTEAFF. The CDR3 nucleotides are TGTGCCAGACGCACAGGAGAAAAATTGAACACTGAAGCTTTCTTT.

The gene calls are TRBV4-3 and TRBJ2-7; possibly TRBD2 for D (6 bases). The CDR3 extends over 16 amino acids. CDR1 is LGHNA, CDR2 YSLEER, per germline. Trimming took off 0 bases at V and 4 bases at J, with 16 bases between the two ends. The DNA for the CDR3 is TGCGCCAGCAGCCAAGACCTCACCTGGAGGGTATACGAGCAGTACTTC. Translating gives CASSQDLTWRVYEQYF.

The genes are TRBV20-1 and TRBJ2-7; 9 bases fit TRBD2. This CDR3 is 13 amino acids long. The V and J ends lost 6 bases and 5 bases, in that order; junction bases with no gene match: 8. The germline gives CDR1 DFQATT, CDR2 SNEGSKA (reference sequence). CDR3 region: CSADSGRVNEQYF. CDR3 nucleotides: TGCAGTGCAGATAGCGGGAGAGTCAACGAGCAGTACTTC.

About this clonotype itself: A much larger clone lies a single base off, so this may be a read error. V and J are TRBV3-1 and TRBJ2-1; D not resolved. Germline V gene data show CDR1 as LGHDT and CDR2 as YNNKEL (reference sequence). The CDR3 contains 13 residues. This CDR3 is CAGSQQNYNEQFF. For the CDR3, the DNA is TGTGCCGGCAGCCAGCAAAACTACAATGAGCAGTTCTTC.

In its sample, this clonotype was seen a few times. The chain has TRBV13 and TRBJ2-1; 8 bases match TRBD2. This CDR3 comprises 16 residues. Germline assignment: CDR1 PRHDT and CDR2 FYEKMQ (reference sequence). V lost 3 bases and J lost 12; bases outside the gene matches: 16. CDR3 coding DNA: TGTGCCAGCAGCTTGGGTATGACGGGAGGGCCGGTCCGGCAGTTCTTC. It translates to CASSLGMTGGPVRQFF. The full variable domain, in which reference TRBV13 and TRBJ2-1 provide the parts outside the CDR3, is AAGVIQSPRHLIKEKRETATLKCYPIPRHDTVYWYQQGPGQDPQFLISFYEKMQSDKGSIPDRFSAQQFSDYHSELNMSSLELGDSALYFCASSLGMTGGPVRQFFGPGTRLTVL.

At least ten counts were recorded for this clonotype. The J gene is TRBJ2-3, the V gene TRBV6-2 or TRBV6-3; unclear D gene. This CDR3 comprises 14 residues. Trimming took 5 bases from V and 1 from J, leaving 10 bases between them. CDR1 and CDR2 (germline): MNHEY, SVGEGT. The CDR3 sequence is CASSGVDGTDTQYF. The CDR3 DNA reads as TGTGCCAGCAGTGGAGTCGACGGCACAGATACGCAGTATTTT.

The rearrangement links TRBV20-1 to TRBJ2-1; 7 positions match TRBD2. The DNA matches TRBJ2-7 better at its end, which makes the J call doubtful. The CDR3 spans 14 residues. Germline CDR1 and CDR2: DFQATT and SNEGSKA (reference sequence). CDR3: CSARGSLSYNEQYF. CDR3 DNA sequence: TGCAGTGCTCGCGGGAGTCTCTCCTACAATGAGCAGTACTTC.

The chain couples TRBV28 to TRBJ2-1; the D call may be TRBD1 or TRBD2 (5 bases each). Germline CDR1 reads MDHEN; CDR2 reads SYDVKM. This CDR3 is 14 amino acids long. Trimming removed 7 bases at V and 5 bases at J, with 15 bases between. CDR3 in DNA: TGTGCCAGCAAAACTTTGGGGGAAAACAATGAGCAGTTCTTC. Translated: CASKTLGENNEQFF.